Presented here are 20 T cell receptor beta chains from one specimen sequenced in a study of T-cell memory formation after mild COVID-19. Via MiXCR, TCRdb re-called the 5' RACE reads, giving one row per CDR3 protein. In the table there are 250,000 or so distinct CDR3 sequences, roughly 18% of which are singletons. Sequencing used PBMCs or a T cell subset sorted from them (not recorded which). These TCRs come from a man aged 18 to 30 who had mild COVID-19 (a few samples of this study predate the infection). Cell type and time point are not known.

The table lists this clonotype with a few counts. The rearrangement links TRBV7-9 to TRBJ2-4; D tentatively fits TRBD1 or TRBD2 (5 bases each). The CDR3 extends over 15 amino acids. The V gene's germline CDR1 is SEHNR and CDR2 FQNEAQ (reference sequence). V was trimmed by 5 bases and J by 0 bases, leaving 11 bases between them. The CDR3 DNA follows: TGTGCCAGCAGCCCCGAGGGGCTAGCCAAAAACATTCAGTACTTC. Amino acid sequence: CASSPEGLAKNIQYF.

The gene calls are TRBV19 and TRBJ2-1; D is unresolved. This CDR3 spans 13 amino acids. V lost 1 base, J lost 9 bases, and 10 bases lay in between. Germline CDR1 reads LNHDA; CDR2 reads SQIVND (reference sequence). CDR3: CASSIVGKVEQFF. Written as DNA, the CDR3 is TGTGCCAGTAGTATAGTAGGCAAGGTTGAGCAGTTCTTC.

This clonotype has at least ten counts. This sequence joins TRBV12-3 or TRBV12-4 and TRBJ2-3; TRBD2 is a possible D gene (7 bases). CDR3 length: 15 amino acids. Trimming took 3 bases from V and 4 from J, leaving 14 bases between them. The CDR3 DNA reads TGTGCCAGCAGTTTGGTGGGGGGGGCTTCAGATACGCAGTATTTT. It yields the protein CASSLVGGASDTQYF.

The V call is TRBV4-1, the J call TRBJ1-1; 8 bases fit TRBD1. The CDR3 covers 16 residues. The germline V gene encodes CDR1 MGHRA and CDR2 YSYEKL. V was pared by 0 bases and J by 2 bases, with 5 bases of the junction left unmatched. CDR3 amino acids: CASSQERTGINTEAFF. The CDR3 region has the DNA TGCGCCAGCAGCCAAGAAAGGACAGGGATTAACACTGAAGCTTTCTTT.

The chain links TRBV6-5 to TRBJ2-1; D remains ambiguous. V was trimmed by 4 bases and J by 9 bases, leaving 10 bases between them. The CDR3 length is 12 residues. The germline V gene encodes CDR1 MNHEY and CDR2 SVGAGI. In nucleotides, the CDR3 is TGTGCCAGCAGTTCCTCGAAAACTGAGCAGTTCTTC. Its protein product is CASSSSKTEQFF.

This clonotype was recorded a few times. The chain combines TRBV4-1 with TRBJ2-5, with TRBD2 matching 7 bases. V shed 3 bases and J 0 bases; nucleotides not matched to a gene: 10. Per germline, CDR1 MGHRA and CDR2 YSYEKL. This CDR3 contains 17 residues. The CDR3 spells CASSHPLGAGNQETQYF. CDR3 DNA sequence: TGCGCCAGCAGCCACCCCCTTGGAGCGGGGAACCAAGAGACCCAGTACTTC.

This clonotype was picked up a small number of times. One end of the junction fails to match germline, which may point to a read error. The V and J genes are TRBV28 and TRBJ1-1; maybe TRBD1 (5 bases). This CDR3 is 10 amino acids long. In germline, CDR1 is MDHEN, CDR2 SYDVKM. The CDR3 DNA reads as TGCGCGACGGGGCTCAGAGAAGCTTTCTTT. It is translated as CATGLREAFF.

This clonotype was picked up many times. This rearrangement joins TRBV6-5 to TRBJ2-7; tentative D call: TRBD2 (5 bases). CDR3 length: 15 residues. V was shortened by 2 bases and J by 4 bases, with 15 bases between the two germline ends. The germline gives CDR1 MNHEY, CDR2 SVGAGI. As DNA, the CDR3 is TGTGCCAGCAGTTACGGCGCTAGCAGTCAATACGAGCAGTACTTC. Amino acids: CASSYGASSQYEQYF.

This clonotype was recorded a few times. The chain uses TRBV6-5 and TRBJ2-7; D remains unclear. The CDR3 consists of 12 residues. With 5 bases removed from V and 6 bases from J, the gap between germline ends came to 11 bases. In germline, CDR1 is MNHEY, CDR2 SVGAGI. CDR3 sequence reads: CASSISQTEQYF. CDR3 nucleotide sequence: TGTGCCAGCAGTATTTCCCAAACCGAGCAGTACTTC.

The chain couples TRBV29-1 to TRBJ2-7; D is uncertain. In germline, CDR1 is SQVTM, CDR2 ANQGSEA. The CDR3 contains 10 residues. V was pared by 6 bases and J by 5 bases, with 8 bases between. Here the CDR3 DNA reads TGCAGCGTCGGTGGGGACGAGCAGTACTTC. Translating it yields CSVGGDEQYF.

A few counts support this clonotype. The chain employs TRBV4-1 and TRBJ2-7; no clear D. V lost 3 bases and J 3 bases, leaving 12 bases between the germline ends. The CDR3 is 14 amino acids. CDR1 MGHRA and CDR2 YSYEKL come from the germline V gene. The DNA for the CDR3 is TGCGCCAGCAGCCAGACGACGCAAAACTACGAGCAGTACTTC. As protein: CASSQTTQNYEQYF.

The J gene is TRBJ2-3, the V gene TRBV27, with D tentatively TRBD1 (5 bases). The germline V and J ends were trimmed by 2 bases and 4 bases, with 7 bases remaining between them. Looked up from germline, CDR1 is MNHEY and CDR2 is SMNVEV (reference sequence). The CDR3 is 13 residues long. DNA for the CDR3: TGTGCCAGCAGTTTACAGGGATCAGATACGCAGTATTTT. This gives the protein CASSLQGSDTQYF.

The V and J genes are TRBV7-2 and TRBJ1-5; possible D gene TRBD1, 5 bases. Germline assignment: CDR1 SGHTA and CDR2 FQGNSA. Trimming took 3 bases from V and 6 from J, leaving 12 bases between them. The CDR3 has 14 residues. Written as DNA, the CDR3 is TGTGCCAGCAGCTTTAGGGTGGGGGGTCAGCCCCAGCATTTT. Protein product: CASSFRVGGQPQHF.

This clonotype was seen more than once but under ten times. The chain couples TRBV12-3 or TRBV12-4 to TRBJ2-1; a possible D gene is TRBD1 (7 bases). Between the trimmed V and J ends, which lost 5 bases and 2 bases, there was a span of 13 bases. The CDR3 length is 15 residues. The chain's CDR3 is CASSGQGGAYNEQFF. In nucleotides, the CDR3 is TGTGCCAGCAGTGGCCAGGGGGGCGCCTACAATGAGCAGTTCTTC.

This clonotype was seen only a few times. The chain is built from TRBV7-2 and TRBJ2-7, with D possibly TRBD2 on 6 matching bases. Germline CDR1 SGHTA, CDR2 FQGNSA. CDR3 size: 13 residues. In DNA form, the CDR3 reads TGTGTCAGCAGCTCCTCCGCGGGATACGAGCAGTACGTC. Translation gives CVSSSSAGYEQYV.

The sample holds many counts of this clonotype. This sequence joins TRBV7-6 and TRBJ2-3; D may correspond to TRBD1 or TRBD2 (5 bases each). V was clipped by 5 bases and J by 2 bases, with 20 bases between them. Germline V CDR1 and CDR2: SGHVS, FNYEAQ. There are 17 residues in the CDR3. The CDR3 is CASSPVGAGRDTDTQYF. The DNA for the CDR3 is TGTGCCAGCAGCCCGGTCGGGGCGGGTAGAGACACAGATACGCAGTATTTT.

V gene TRBV6-5 combines with J gene TRBJ2-7, with D maybe TRBD2 (6 bases). Germline CDR1 reads MNHEY; CDR2 reads SVGAGI. The CDR3 covers 14 residues. Deletions cut 5 bases from V and 1 base from J, with 12 bases between. The CDR3: CASSIRAGSYEQYF. The CDR3 DNA follows: TGTGCCAGCAGTATCCGTGCGGGGTCCTACGAGCAGTACTTC.

This clonotype was recorded a few times. The chain carries TRBV7-9 and TRBJ1-2; 7 bases agree with TRBD1. The CDR3 is made up of 16 amino acids. Germline lookup yields CDR1 SEHNR and CDR2 FQNEAQ (reference sequence). V trimming: 0 bases; J trimming: 5 bases; junction bases outside the gene matches: 9. For the CDR3, the DNA is TGTGCCAGCAGCTTAGCGGGGACAGAGACCTCGTATGGCTACACCTTC. Translated, it gives CASSLAGTETSYGYTF.

The table lists this clonotype with many counts. The chain employs TRBV7-7 and TRBJ2-1; the D gene is possibly TRBD2 (5 bases). Germline CDR1 SSHAT, CDR2 FNYEAQ (reference sequence). The germline V and J ends were trimmed by 1 base and 8 bases, with 9 bases remaining between them. The CDR3 totals 13 residues. CDR3 protein: CASSLDGVDEQFF. The CDR3 DNA reads TGTGCCAGCAGCTTAGACGGGGTGGATGAGCAGTTCTTC.

This clonotype was counted only a few times. This chain links TRBV7-9 with TRBJ1-2; no clear D gene. From germline, CDR1 is SEHNR and CDR2 FQNEAQ (reference sequence). V was pared by 0 bases and J by 4 bases, with 9 bases between. This CDR3 contains 14 residues. CDR3 in amino acids: CASSLARQSYGYTF. The DNA of the CDR3 is TGTGCCAGCAGCTTAGCACGCCAAAGCTATGGCTACACCTTC.